This TCR beta chain was captured in a study of cytotoxic CD8 clonotypes in ibrutinib-treated CLL. Turning to the study itself: Outcomes included some 25 partial and 2 complete responses; after median roughly 71 months, roughly 14 stayed remitted and about 12 progressed. Productive templates averaged approximately 250,000 per sample, and productive rearrangements roughly 90,000.

The targeted sequencing depth was 1 in 200,000 to 1 in 1 million T cells. Sequenced by immunoSEQ multiplex PCR; TCRdb stores in-frame clones only, minus some. Of under 300,000 clones listed, around 77% are singletons. This CDR3 region has 15 residues. V lost 3 bases and J lost 2; bases outside the gene matches: 4. Germline V lookup: CDR1 SEHNR, CDR2 FQNEAQ (reference sequence). This chain links TRBV7-9 with TRBJ2-1, with TRBD1 matching 7 bases. This TCR came from a human donor with chronic lymphocytic leukemia. The specimen comprised PBMCs, sampled at disease progression, from a patient treated with ibrutinib. The CDR3 spells CASSLAQGAYNEQFF. CDR3 sequence (DNA): TGTGCCAGCAGCTTGGCTCAGGGGGCCTACAATGAGCAGTTCTTC.